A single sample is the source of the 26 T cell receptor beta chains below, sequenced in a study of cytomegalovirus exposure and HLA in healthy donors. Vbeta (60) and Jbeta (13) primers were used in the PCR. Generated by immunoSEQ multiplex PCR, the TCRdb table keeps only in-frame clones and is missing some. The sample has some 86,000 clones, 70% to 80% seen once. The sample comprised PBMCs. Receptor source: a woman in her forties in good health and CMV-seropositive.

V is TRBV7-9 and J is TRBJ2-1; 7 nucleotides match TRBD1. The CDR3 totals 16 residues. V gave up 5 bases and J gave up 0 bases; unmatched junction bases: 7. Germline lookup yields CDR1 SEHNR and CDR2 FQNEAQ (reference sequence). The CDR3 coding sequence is TGTGCCAGCAGCCACTCCAGGGGGACCTCCTACAATGAGCAGTTCTTC. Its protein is CASSHSRGTSYNEQFF.

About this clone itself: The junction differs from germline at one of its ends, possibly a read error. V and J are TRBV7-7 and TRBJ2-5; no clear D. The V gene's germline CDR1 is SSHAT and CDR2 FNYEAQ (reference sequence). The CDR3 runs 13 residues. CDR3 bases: TGTGCTAGCAGCTTAGGGTCCCGGGAGACCCAGTACTTC. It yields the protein CASSLGSRETQYF.

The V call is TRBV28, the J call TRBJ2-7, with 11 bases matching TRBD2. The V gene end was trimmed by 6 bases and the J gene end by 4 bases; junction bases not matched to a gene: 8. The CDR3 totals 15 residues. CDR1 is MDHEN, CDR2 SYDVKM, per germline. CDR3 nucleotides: TGTGCCAGCAGCACGCCGGGACTAGCGGCGTACGAGCAGTACTTC. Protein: CASSTPGLAAYEQYF.

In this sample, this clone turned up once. CDR3 residues: CASSEFVASGANVLTF. CDR3 in DNA: TGTGCCAGCAGTGAATTTGTGGCCTCTGGGGCCAACGTCCTGACTTTC. The rearrangement joins TRBV6-1 to TRBJ2-6; D is unresolved. This CDR3 is 16 amino acids long. Germline values: CDR1 MNHNS, CDR2 SASEGT. With 2 bases removed from V and 0 bases from J, the gap between germline ends came to 8 bases.

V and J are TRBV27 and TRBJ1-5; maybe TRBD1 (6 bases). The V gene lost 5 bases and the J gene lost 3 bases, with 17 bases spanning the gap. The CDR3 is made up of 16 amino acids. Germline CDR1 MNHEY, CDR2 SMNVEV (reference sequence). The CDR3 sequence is CASSQDRVRPNQPQHF. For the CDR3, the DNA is TGTGCCAGCAGTCAGGACAGAGTTAGACCCAATCAGCCCCAGCATTTT.

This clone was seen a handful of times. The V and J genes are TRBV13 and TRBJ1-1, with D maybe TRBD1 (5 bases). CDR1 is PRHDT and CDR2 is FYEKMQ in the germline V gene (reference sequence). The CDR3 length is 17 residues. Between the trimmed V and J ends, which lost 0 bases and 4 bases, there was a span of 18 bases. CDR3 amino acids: CASSLGGSGGVATEAFF. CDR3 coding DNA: TGTGCCAGCAGCTTAGGGGGTTCGGGGGGGGTGGCCACTGAAGCTTTCTTT. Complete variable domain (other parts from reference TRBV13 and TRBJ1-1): AAGVIQSPRHLIKEKRETATLKCYPIPRHDTVYWYQQGPGQDPQFLISFYEKMQSDKGSIPDRFSAQQFSDYHSELNMSSLELGDSALYFCASSLGGSGGVATEAFFGQGTRLTVV.

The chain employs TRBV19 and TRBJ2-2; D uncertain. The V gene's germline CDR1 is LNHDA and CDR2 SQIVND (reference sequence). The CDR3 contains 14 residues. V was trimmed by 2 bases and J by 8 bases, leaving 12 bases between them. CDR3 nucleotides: TGTGCCAGTAGTATACGCCAGGCCCCAGGGGAGCTGTTTTTT. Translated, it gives CASSIRQAPGELFF. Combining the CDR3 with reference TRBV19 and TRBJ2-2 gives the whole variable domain DGGITQSPKYLFRKEGQNVTLSCEQNLNHDAMYWYRQDPGQGLRLIYYSQIVNDFQKGDIAEGYSVSREKKESFPLTVTSAQKNPTAFYLCASSIRQAPGELFFGEGSRLTVL.

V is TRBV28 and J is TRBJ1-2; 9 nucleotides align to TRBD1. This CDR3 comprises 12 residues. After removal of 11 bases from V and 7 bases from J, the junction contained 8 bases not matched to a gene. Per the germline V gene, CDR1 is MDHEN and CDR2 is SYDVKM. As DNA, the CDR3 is TGTGCCGATTCGGGACAGGGAAGTGGCTACACCTTC. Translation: CADSGQGSGYTF.

CDR3 in amino acids: CASSVEAWGFTDTQYF. Written as DNA, the CDR3 is TGTGCCAGCAGCGTAGAAGCTTGGGGCTTCACAGATACGCAGTATTTT. The chain has TRBV9 and TRBJ2-3, with D possibly matching TRBD1 (5 bases). Deletions cut 0 bases from V and 2 bases from J, with 13 bases between. The CDR3 has 16 residues. Germline CDR1 reads SGDLS; CDR2 reads YYNGEE.

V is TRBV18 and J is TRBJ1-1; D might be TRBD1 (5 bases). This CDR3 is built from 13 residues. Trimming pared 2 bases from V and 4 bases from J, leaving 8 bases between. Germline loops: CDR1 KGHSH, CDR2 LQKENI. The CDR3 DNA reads TGTGCCAGCTCACCAGCAGGGCGCACTGAAGCTTTCTTT. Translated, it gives CASSPAGRTEAFF.

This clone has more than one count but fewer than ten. The CDR3 protein is CASSQAQLMNTEAFF. CDR3 DNA sequence: TGCGCCAGCAGCCAAGCGCAGTTAATGAACACTGAAGCTTTCTTT. This chain links TRBV4-3 with TRBJ1-1, with D unresolved. The germline V and J ends were trimmed by 1 base and 0 bases, with 9 bases remaining between them. This CDR3 spans 15 amino acids. Germline loops: CDR1 LGHNA, CDR2 YSLEER.

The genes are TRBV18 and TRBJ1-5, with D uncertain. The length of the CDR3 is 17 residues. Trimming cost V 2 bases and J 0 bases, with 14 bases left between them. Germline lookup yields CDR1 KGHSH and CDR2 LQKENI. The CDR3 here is CASSPVPPDYSNQPQHF. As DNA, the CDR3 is TGTGCCAGCTCACCAGTTCCTCCAGATTATAGCAATCAGCCCCAGCATTTT.

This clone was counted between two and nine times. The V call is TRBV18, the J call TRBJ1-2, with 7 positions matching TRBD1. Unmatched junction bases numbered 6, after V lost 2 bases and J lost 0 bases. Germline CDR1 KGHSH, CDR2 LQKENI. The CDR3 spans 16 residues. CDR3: CASSPSTGTANYGYTF. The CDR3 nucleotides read TGTGCCAGCTCACCAAGCACCGGGACAGCTAACTATGGCTACACCTTC. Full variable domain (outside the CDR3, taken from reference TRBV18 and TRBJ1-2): NAGVMQNPRHLVRRRGQEARLRCSPMKGHSHVYWYRQLPEEGLKFMVYLQKENIIDESGMPKERFSAEFPKEGPSILRIQQVVRGDSAAYFCASSPSTGTANYGYTFGSGTRLTVV.

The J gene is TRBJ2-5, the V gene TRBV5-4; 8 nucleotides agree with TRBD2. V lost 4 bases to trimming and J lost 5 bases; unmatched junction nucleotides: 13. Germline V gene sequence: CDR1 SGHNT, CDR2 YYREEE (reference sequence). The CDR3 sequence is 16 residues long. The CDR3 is CASSPGGAGASETQYF. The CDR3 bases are TGTGCCAGCAGCCCGGGGGGGGCGGGAGCCAGTGAGACCCAGTACTTC.

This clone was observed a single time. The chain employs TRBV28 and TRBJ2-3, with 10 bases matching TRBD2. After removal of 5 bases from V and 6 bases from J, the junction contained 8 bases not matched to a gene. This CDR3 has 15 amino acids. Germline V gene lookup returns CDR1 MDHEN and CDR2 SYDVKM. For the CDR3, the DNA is TGTGCCAGCAGTAAGCTAGCGGGAGCCCCGGATACGCAGTATTTT. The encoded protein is CASSKLAGAPDTQYF.

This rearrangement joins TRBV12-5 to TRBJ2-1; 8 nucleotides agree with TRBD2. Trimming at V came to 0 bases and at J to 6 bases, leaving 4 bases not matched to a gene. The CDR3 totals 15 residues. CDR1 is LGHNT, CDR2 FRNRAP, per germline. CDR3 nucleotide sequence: TGTGCTAGTGGTTTGGTCGGCGGGAGGTTCAATGAGCAGTTCTTC. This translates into CASGLVGGRFNEQFF.

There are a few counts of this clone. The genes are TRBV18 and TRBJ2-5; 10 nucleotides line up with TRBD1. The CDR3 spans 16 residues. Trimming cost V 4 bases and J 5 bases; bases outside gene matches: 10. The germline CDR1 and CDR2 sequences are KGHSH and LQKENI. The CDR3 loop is CASSQSGTGDGETQYF. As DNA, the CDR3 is TGTGCCAGCTCACAATCCGGGACAGGGGACGGGGAGACCCAGTACTTC.

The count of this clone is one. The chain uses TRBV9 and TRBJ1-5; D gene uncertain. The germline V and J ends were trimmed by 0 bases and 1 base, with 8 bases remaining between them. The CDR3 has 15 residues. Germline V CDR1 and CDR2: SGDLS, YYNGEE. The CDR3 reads CASSVDSMSNQPQHF. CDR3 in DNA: TGTGCCAGCAGCGTAGATAGTATGAGCAATCAGCCCCAGCATTTT. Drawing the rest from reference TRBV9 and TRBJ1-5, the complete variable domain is DSGVTQTPKHLITATGQRVTLRCSPRSGDLSVYWYQQSLDQGLQFLIQYYNGEERAKGNILERFSAQQFPDLHSELNLSSLELGDSALYFCASSVDSMSNQPQHFGDGTRLSIL.

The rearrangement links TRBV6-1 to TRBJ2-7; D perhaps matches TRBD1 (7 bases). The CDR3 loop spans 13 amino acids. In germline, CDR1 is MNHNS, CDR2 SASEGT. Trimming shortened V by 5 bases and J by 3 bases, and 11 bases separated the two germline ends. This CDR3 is CASSMQGGYEQYF. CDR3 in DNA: TGTGCCAGCAGTATGCAGGGGGGCTACGAGCAGTACTTC.

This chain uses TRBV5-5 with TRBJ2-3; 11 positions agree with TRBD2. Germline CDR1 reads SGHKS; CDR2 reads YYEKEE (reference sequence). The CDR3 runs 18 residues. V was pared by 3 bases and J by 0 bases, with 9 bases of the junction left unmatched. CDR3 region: CASSSGLAVLTSTDTQYF. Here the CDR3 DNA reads TGTGCCAGCAGCTCGGGACTAGCGGTCCTTACTAGCACAGATACGCAGTATTTT.

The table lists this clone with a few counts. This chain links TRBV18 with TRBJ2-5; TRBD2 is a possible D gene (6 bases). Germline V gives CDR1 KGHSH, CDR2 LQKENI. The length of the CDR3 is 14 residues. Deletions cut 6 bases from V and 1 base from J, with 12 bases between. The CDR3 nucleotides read TGTGCCAGCTCGCCCGGACTAAGCCAAGAGACCCAGTACTTC. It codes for CASSPGLSQETQYF.

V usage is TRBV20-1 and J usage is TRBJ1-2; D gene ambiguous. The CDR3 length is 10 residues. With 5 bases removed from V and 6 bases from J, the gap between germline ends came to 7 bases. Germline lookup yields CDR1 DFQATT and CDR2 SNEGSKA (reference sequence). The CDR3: CSAEADGYTF. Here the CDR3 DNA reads TGCAGTGCTGAGGCGGATGGCTACACCTTC.

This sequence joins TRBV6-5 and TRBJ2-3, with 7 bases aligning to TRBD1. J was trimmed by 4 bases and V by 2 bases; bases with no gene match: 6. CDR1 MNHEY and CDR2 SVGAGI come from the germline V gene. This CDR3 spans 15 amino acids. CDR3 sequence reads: CASSYLGQVADTQYF. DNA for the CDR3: TGTGCCAGCAGTTACCTTGGACAGGTCGCAGATACGCAGTATTTT.

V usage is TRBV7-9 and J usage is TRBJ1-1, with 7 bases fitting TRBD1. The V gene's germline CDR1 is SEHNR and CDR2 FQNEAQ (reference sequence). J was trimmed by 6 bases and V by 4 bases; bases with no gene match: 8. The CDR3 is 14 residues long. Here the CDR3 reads CASSSWYRGAEAFF. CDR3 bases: TGTGCCAGCAGCTCCTGGTACAGGGGTGCTGAAGCTTTCTTT.

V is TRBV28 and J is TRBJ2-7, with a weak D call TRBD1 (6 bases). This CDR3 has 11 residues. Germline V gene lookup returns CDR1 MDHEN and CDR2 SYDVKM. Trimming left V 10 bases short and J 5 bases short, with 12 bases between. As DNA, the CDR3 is TGTGCCATCACAGGGAGCGACGAGCAGTACTTC. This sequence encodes CAITGSDEQYF.

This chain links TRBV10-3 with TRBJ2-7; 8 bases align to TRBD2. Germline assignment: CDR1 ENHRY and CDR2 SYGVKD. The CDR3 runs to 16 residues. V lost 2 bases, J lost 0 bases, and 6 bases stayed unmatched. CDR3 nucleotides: TGTGCCATCAGTGAGACAAAGCGGGAGTTCTCCTACGAGCAGTACTTC. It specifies CAISETKREFSYEQYF.